The clone carrying this TCR beta chain was counted a few times. The antigen is undetermined. Patients counted as stable if ophthalmopathy did not develop within 18 months. Patients between 18 and 65 years old had hyperthyroidism, newly diagnosed and lasting under 2 months. This specimen belongs to a study of T cells in Graves' hyperthyroidism and ophthalmopathy. Overall study findings and caveats: Ophthalmopathy stood apart from stable hyperthyroidism in a 13 V-J model.

Researchers took RNA transcripts and amplified the TCR beta CDR3 regions from them. First-round RT-PCR of the TCR CDR3 relied on the HTBI primer set. TCRdb analysed the multiplex PCR reads with MiXCR anew, one entry per CDR3 protein. The data show around 520,000 distinct CDR3 sequences, around 15% seen once. The sample was blood. The receptor was isolated from a middle-aged woman with Graves' hyperthyroidism.

CDR3 protein: CASSIAEGLGEQFF. The CDR3 DNA reads as TGTGCCAGTAGTATAGCGGAGGGCCTAGGGGAGCAGTTCTTC. The rearrangement joins TRBV19 to TRBJ2-1; tentatively, D is TRBD2 (6 bases). The germline gives CDR1 LNHDA, CDR2 SQIVND (reference sequence). The CDR3 is made up of 14 amino acids. V lost 1 base to trimming and J lost 10 bases, with 14 bases between them.